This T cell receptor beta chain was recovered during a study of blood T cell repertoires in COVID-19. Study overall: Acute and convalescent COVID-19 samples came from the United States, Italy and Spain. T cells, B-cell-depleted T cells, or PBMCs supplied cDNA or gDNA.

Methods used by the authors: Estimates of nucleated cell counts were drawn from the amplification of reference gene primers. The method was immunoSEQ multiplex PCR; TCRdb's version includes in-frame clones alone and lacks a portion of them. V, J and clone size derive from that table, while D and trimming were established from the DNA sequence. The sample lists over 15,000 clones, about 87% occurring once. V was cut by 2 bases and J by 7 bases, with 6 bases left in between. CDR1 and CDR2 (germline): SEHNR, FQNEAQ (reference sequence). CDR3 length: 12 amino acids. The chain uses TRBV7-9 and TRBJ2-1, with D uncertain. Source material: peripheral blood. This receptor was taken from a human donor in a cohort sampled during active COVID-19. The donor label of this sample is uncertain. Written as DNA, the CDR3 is TGTGCCAGCAGCTTAATAAATAATGAGCAGTTCTTC. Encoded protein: CASSLINNEQFF.